These T cell receptor beta chains were read from a single sample in a study of T cell responses to AZD1222 COVID-19 vaccine. Profiling relied on immunoSEQ multiplex PCR, and the TCRdb table lists in-frame clones only, not all of them. Of some 98,000 clones listed, approximately 84% are singletons. Sample: peripheral blood, taken 28 days after the second AZD1222 dose. These TCRs come from an adult who received the AZD1222 COVID-19 vaccine. Each CDR3 is given with its conserved first and last residue. A D gene is named only where the DNA matches it firmly. Some rows have no size entry. The others give once, few or many, or a class for an expanded clone.

v_gene,d_gene,abundance,j_gene,CDR3nt,CDR3aa
TRBV3-1/TRBV3-2,NA,NA,TRBJ1-1,TGTGCCAGCAGACGCTTATCTAACACTGAAGCTTTCTTT,CASRRLSNTEAFF
TRBV12-3/TRBV12-4,NA,few,TRBJ1-2,TGTGCCAGCAGTTTGGGGGGGGCCTATGGCTACACCTTC,CASSLGGAYGYTF
TRBV7-2,NA,once,TRBJ1-3,TGTGCCAGCAGCTTACCCGGTTCCGGAAACACCATATATTTT,CASSLPGSGNTIYF
TRBV9,NA,NA,TRBJ2-5,TGTGCCAGCAGCGTCTCGGAGGGCCTATTTGAGACCCAGTACTTC,CASSVSEGLFETQYF
TRBV13,TRBD1,NA,TRBJ1-2,TGTGCCAGCAGGCGTACCGGGACAGGGAGTTATGGCTACACCTTC,CASRRTGTGSYGYTF
TRBV6-6,NA,NA,TRBJ1-2,TGTGCCAGCACCACCACGACCTATGGCTACACCTTC,CASTTTTYGYTF
TRBV5-1,TRBD2,NA,TRBJ2-7,TGCGCCAGCAGCTTGGGAGAGCGGGGGCAGTACTTC,CASSLGERGQYF
TRBV4-3,TRBD2,NA,TRBJ2-4,TGCGCCAGCAGCCAAGGTAGACTAGCGGGTCTAGCCAAAAACATTCAGTACTTC,CASSQGRLAGLAKNIQYF
TRBV11-2,NA,NA,TRBJ2-7,TGTGCCAGCAGCTTAGAAAACTCGGGGTCCTACGAGCAGTACTTC,CASSLENSGSYEQYF
TRBV11-2,NA,NA,TRBJ1-6,TGTGCCAGCAGCTTAGGGTTTTCACCCCTCCACTTT,CASSLGFSPLHF
TRBV11-3,TRBD2,NA,TRBJ2-1,TGTGCCAGCAGCTCTCAGCGGGAGCGATACAATGAGCAGTTCTTC,CASSSQRERYNEQFF
TRBV15,NA,NA,TRBJ2-1,TGTGCCACCAGCAGAGTAATCCAGGGGCTAGGCAATGAGCAGTTCTTC,CATSRVIQGLGNEQFF
TRBV7-9,NA,NA,TRBJ1-1,TGTGCCAGCAGCTTAGAACGAGGGGGGACTGAAGCTTTCTTT,CASSLERGGTEAFF
TRBV10-3,TRBD2,NA,TRBJ2-7,TGTGCCATCAGTACTAGCGGGAGCTCCTACGAGCAGTACTTC,CAISTSGSSYEQYF
TRBV5-1,TRBD2,NA,TRBJ2-1,TGCGCCAGCAGCGCCCCTAGCGGCCCCTACAATGAGCAGTTCTTC,CASSAPSGPYNEQFF
TRBV20-1,TRBD2,NA,TRBJ2-1,TGCAGTGCCGGACTAGCGGGAGTGCCGTTCTTC,CSAGLAGVPFF
TRBV21-1,NA,few,TRBJ2-3,TGTGCCAGCAAGCCCACCCGACGCGGTAGCCCCGCAGATACGCAGTATTTT,CASKPTRRGSPADTQYF
TRBV29-1,NA,NA,TRBJ2-5,TGCAGCGTGGCACAGGGACAAGAGACCCAGTACTTC,CSVAQGQETQYF
TRBV19,NA,NA,TRBJ2-3,TGTGCCAGTACCTCCAGGGAGGACAGGTCGTACACAGATACGCAGTATTTT,CASTSREDRSYTDTQYF
TRBV5-1,NA,NA,TRBJ1-3,TGCGCCAGCAGCTTGGATGGCGGGTACTCTGGAAACACCATATATTTT,CASSLDGGYSGNTIYF
TRBV9,NA,NA,TRBJ1-2,TGTGCCAGCAGCGTGGGGGGGATCTATGGCTACACCTTC,CASSVGGIYGYTF
TRBV5-1,NA,few,TRBJ1-3,TGCGCCAGCAGCTTGGAGGCTAACTCTGGAAACACCATATATTTT,CASSLEANSGNTIYF
TRBV6-5,NA,NA,TRBJ1-1,TGTGCCAGCAACGGGCGGGAAGGGACTGAAGCTTTCTTT,CASNGREGTEAFF
TRBV19,NA,once,TRBJ1-2,TGTGCCAGTTGCCACAGCTCCATCCGGTACTACACCTTC,CASCHSSIRYYTF
TRBV20-1,NA,NA,TRBJ1-5,TGCAGTGCTAGTCCCCAGGGGCTTAATCAGCCCCAGCATTTT,CSASPQGLNQPQHF
TRBV2,TRBD1,NA,TRBJ1-2,TGTGCCAGCATGAGGGGGTGGACAGGGAATGGCTACACCTTC,CASMRGWTGNGYTF
TRBV11-3,NA,NA,TRBJ1-2,TGTGCCAGCACTCACCGGGGGTATGGCTACACCTTC,CASTHRGYGYTF
TRBV6-6,TRBD1,NA,TRBJ1-6,TGTGCCAGCAGGACAGGGACCCCTAATTCACCCCTCCACTTT,CASRTGTPNSPLHF
TRBV18,NA,NA,TRBJ1-2,TGTGCCAGCTCACCGGGCGATGGCTACACCTTC,CASSPGDGYTF
TRBV9,NA,NA,TRBJ2-5,TGTGCCAGCAGCGTAGACAGGAGGCAAGAGACCCAGTACTTC,CASSVDRRQETQYF
TRBV5-1,NA,NA,TRBJ2-7,TGCGCCAGCAGCAGTGGCGGTGGATCCTACGAGCAGTACTTC,CASSSGGGSYEQYF
TRBV7-2,TRBD2,NA,TRBJ2-4,TGTGCCAGCAGTACAAGCGGGGGGCGCGCCAAAAACATTCAGTACTTC,CASSTSGGRAKNIQYF
TRBV24-1,TRBD1,once,TRBJ1-1,TGTGCCACCAAGGGACAGGACACTGAAGCTTTCTTT,CATKGQDTEAFF
TRBV4-2,TRBD2,NA,TRBJ2-3,TGTGCCAGCAGCCAAGATAAACAGCGGGGGACCACAGATACGCAGTATTTT,CASSQDKQRGTTDTQYF
TRBV29-1,NA,NA,TRBJ2-5,TGCAGCGTTCAGGGGGGCCAAGAGACCCAGTACTTC,CSVQGGQETQYF
TRBV6-2/TRBV6-3,NA,NA,TRBJ2-7,TGTGCCAGCAGTTACTCCGGTGGGCTCCAGGGGATATGGCAGTACTTC,CASSYSGGLQGIWQYF
TRBV5-1,NA,NA,TRBJ1-1,TGCGCCAGCAGCCCGAAAGTACAGATGAACACTGAAGCTTTCTTT,CASSPKVQMNTEAFF
TRBV7-9,NA,NA,TRBJ2-5,TGTGCCAGCACGGTCGGTGGGGAGACCCAGTACTTC,CASTVGGETQYF
TRBV5-1,TRBD2,NA,TRBJ2-7,TGCGCCAGCTCGGGACTAGCGGGGCAGTACGAGCAGTACTTC,CASSGLAGQYEQYF
TRBV6-2/TRBV6-3,NA,once,TRBJ2-7,TGTGCCAGCAGTTACGGGTTGGGGCAGGGCATCGAGCAGTACTTC,CASSYGLGQGIEQYF
TRBV6-6,NA,NA,TRBJ1-5,TGTGCCAGCAGGGGAAGACGGGGGGAAGCGGATCAGCCCCAGCATTTT,CASRGRRGEADQPQHF
TRBV12-3/TRBV12-4,NA,few,TRBJ2-7,TGTGCCAGTAGGGTAGGTGTTTCCTACGAGCAGTACTTC,CASRVGVSYEQYF
TRBV11-3,NA,NA,TRBJ2-2,TGTGCCAGCAGCTTAGGGCTGCGGGAGCTGTTTTTT,CASSLGLRELFF
TRBV5-1,NA,NA,TRBJ1-4,TGCGCCAGCAGCTTGGCGCAGGGTGGAGGTGAAAAACTGTTTTTT,CASSLAQGGGEKLFF
TRBV2,NA,NA,TRBJ2-7,TGTGCCAGCAGTTTACAGGGTTCCTACGAGCAGTACTTC,CASSLQGSYEQYF
TRBV2,NA,NA,TRBJ1-1,TGTGCCAGCAGTGGGGTCCGGGGTAGGACTGAAGCTTTCTTT,CASSGVRGRTEAFF
TRBV5-4,NA,NA,TRBJ2-1,TGTGCCAGCACTGGCCGCGGGACGAGCTCCTACAATGAGCAGTTCTTC,CASTGRGTSSYNEQFF
TRBV3-1/TRBV3-2,NA,NA,TRBJ2-2,TGTGCCAGCAGCCTACACAGGGCTACCGGCACCGGGGAGCTGTTTTTT,CASSLHRATGTGELFF
TRBV24-1,TRBD1,few,TRBJ2-7,TGTGCCACCAGTGATGGGACAGGGATCCACGAGCAGTACTTC,CATSDGTGIHEQYF
TRBV15,NA,NA,TRBJ2-5,TGTGCCACCAGCATGCCAGGGCCAGGGGAGACCCAGTACTTC,CATSMPGPGETQYF
TRBV27,NA,NA,TRBJ1-2,TGTGCCAGCAGTTCCCGACCGGGAGGGCCCCTTCTGAGCTACACCTTC,CASSSRPGGPLLSYTF
TRBV5-1,TRBD2,NA,TRBJ2-7,TGCGCCAGCAGCTTGGCGGGGGGGGCACGCGAGCAGTACTTC,CASSLAGGAREQYF